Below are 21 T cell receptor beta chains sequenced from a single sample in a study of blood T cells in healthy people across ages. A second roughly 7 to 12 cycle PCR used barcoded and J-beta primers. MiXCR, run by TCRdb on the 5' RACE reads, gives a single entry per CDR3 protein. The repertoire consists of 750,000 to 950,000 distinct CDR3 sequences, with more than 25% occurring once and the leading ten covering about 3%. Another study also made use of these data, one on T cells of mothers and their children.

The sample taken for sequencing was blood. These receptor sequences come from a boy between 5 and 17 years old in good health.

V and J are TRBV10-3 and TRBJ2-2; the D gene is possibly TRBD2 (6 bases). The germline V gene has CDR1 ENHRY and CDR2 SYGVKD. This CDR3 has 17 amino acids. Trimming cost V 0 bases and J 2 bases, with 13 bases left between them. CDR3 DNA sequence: TGTGCCATCAGTGAGTCAAGGGCGGGGTCTAACACCGGGGAGCTGTTTTTT. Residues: CAISESRAGSNTGELFF.

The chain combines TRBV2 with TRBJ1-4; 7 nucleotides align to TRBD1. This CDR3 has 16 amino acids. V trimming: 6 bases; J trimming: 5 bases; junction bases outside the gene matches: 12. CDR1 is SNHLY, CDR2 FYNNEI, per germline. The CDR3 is CASSESTGVGNEKLFF. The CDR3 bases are TGTGCCAGCAGCGAATCCACAGGGGTAGGAAATGAAAAACTGTTTTTT.

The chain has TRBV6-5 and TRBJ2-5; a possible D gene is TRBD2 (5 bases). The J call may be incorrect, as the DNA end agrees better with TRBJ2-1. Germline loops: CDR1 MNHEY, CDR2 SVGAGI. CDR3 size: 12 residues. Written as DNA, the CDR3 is TGTGCCAGCAGTTACCCGAGGGATGAGCAGTTCTTC. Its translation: CASSYPRDEQFF.

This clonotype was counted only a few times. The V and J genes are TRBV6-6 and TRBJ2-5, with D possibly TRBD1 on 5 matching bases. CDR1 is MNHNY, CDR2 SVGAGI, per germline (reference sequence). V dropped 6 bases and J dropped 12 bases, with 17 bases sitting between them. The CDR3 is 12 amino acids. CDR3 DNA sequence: TGTGCCAGCAGCGCATATGCAGGGTATGAGTACTTC. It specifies CASSAYAGYEYF.

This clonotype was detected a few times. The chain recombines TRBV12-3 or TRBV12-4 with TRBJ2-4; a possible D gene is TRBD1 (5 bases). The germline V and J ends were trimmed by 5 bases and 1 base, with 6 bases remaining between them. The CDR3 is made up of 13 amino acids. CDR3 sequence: CASSKGAKNIQYF. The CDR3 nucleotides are TGTGCCAGCAGTAAGGGGGCCAAAAACATTCAGTACTTC.

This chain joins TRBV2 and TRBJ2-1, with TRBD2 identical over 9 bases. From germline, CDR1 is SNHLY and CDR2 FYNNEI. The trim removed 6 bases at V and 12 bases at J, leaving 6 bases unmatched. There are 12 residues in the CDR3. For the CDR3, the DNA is TGTGCCAGCAGGCTAGCGGGGATCGGGCAGTTCTTC. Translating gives CASRLAGIGQFF. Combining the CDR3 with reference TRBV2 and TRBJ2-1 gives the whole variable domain EPEVTQTPSHQVTQMGQEVILRCVPISNHLYFYWYRQILGQKVEFLVSFYNNEISEKSEIFDDQFSVERPDGSNFTLKIRSTKLEDSAMYFCASRLAGIGQFFGPGTRLTVL.

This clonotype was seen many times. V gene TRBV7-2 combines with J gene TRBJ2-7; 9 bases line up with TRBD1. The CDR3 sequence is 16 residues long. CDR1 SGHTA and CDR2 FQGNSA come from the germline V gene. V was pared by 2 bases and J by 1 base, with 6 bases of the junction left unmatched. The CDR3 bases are TGTGCCAGCAGCTTAACCGGGACAGGGACTTCCTACGAGCAGTACTTC. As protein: CASSLTGTGTSYEQYF.

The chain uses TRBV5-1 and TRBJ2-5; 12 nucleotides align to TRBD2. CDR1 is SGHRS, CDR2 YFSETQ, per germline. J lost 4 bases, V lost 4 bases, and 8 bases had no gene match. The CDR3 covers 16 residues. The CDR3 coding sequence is TGCGCCAGCAGCATTGCTAGCGGGGGGGCGAGAGAGACCCAGTACTTC. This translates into CASSIASGGARETQYF.

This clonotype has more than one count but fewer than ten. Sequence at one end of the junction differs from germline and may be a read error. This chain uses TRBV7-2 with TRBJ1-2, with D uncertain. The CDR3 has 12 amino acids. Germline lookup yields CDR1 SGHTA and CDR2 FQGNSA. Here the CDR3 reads CASSLRGAGYTF. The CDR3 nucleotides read TGTGCCAGTAGCTTAAGAGGTGCGGGCTACACCTTC.

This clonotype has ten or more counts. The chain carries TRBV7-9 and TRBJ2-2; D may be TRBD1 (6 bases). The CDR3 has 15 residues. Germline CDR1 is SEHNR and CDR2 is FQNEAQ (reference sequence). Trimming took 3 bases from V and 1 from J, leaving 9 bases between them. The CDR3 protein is CASSLLTGNTGELFF. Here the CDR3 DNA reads TGTGCCAGCAGCTTGTTGACAGGGAACACCGGGGAGCTGTTTTTT.

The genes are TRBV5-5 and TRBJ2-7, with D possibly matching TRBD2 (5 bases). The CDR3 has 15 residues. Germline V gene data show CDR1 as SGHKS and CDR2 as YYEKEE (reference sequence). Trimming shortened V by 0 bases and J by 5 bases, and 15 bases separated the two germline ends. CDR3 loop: CASSLVWILGDEQYF. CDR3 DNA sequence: TGTGCCAGCAGCTTGGTTTGGATCCTCGGGGACGAGCAGTACTTC.

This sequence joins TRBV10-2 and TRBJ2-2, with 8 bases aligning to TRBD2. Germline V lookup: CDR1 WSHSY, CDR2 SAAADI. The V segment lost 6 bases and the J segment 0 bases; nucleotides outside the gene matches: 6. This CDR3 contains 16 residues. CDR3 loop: CASRQRGSSNTGELFF. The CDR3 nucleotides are TGCGCCAGCAGACAGCGGGGGTCGTCGAACACCGGGGAGCTGTTTTTT.

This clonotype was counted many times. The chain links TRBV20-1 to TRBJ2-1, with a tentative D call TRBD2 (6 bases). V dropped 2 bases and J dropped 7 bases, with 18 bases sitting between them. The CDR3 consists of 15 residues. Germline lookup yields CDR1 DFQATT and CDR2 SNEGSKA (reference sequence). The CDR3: CSARKTSWQWNEQFF. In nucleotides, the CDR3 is TGCAGTGCTAGAAAAACTAGCTGGCAGTGGAATGAGCAGTTCTTC.

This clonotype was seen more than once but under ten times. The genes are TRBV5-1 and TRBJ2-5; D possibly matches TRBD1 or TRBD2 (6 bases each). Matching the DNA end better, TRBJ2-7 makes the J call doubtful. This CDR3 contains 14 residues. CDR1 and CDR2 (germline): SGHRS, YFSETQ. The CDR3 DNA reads TGCGCCAGCAGCGTCCAGGGGTTGGAGGGCGAGCAGTACTTC. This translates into CASSVQGLEGEQYF.

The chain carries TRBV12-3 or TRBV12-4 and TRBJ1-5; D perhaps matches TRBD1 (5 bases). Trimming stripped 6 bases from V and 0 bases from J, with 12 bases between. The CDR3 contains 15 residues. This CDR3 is CASRLRGNSNQPQHF. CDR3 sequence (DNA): TGTGCCAGCAGGTTAAGGGGAAATAGCAATCAGCCCCAGCATTTT.

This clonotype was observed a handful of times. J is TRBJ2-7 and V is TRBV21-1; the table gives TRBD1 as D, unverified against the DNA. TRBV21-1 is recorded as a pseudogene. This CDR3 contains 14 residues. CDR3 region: CASSGDWTGGEQYF. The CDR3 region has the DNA TGTGCCAGCAGCGGAGACTGGACAGGTGGCGAGCAGTACTTC.

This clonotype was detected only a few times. DNA for the CDR3: TGCGCCAGCAGCTTGGAGAACTCTGGGGCCAACGTCCTGACTTTC. Translating it yields CASSLENSGANVLTF. The gene calls are TRBV5-1 and TRBJ2-6; D gene uncertain. In germline, CDR1 is SGHRS, CDR2 YFSETQ. The ends were cut back, 0 bases at V and 0 bases at J, with 4 bases in the middle. CDR3 length equals 15 residues.

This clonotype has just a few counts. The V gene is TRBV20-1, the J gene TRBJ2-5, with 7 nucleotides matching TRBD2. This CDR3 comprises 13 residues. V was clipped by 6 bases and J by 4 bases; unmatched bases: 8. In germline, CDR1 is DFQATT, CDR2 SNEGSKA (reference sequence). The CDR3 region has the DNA TGCAGTGCCATAAGCGGGGAGCGAGAGACCCAGTACTTC. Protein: CSAISGERETQYF.

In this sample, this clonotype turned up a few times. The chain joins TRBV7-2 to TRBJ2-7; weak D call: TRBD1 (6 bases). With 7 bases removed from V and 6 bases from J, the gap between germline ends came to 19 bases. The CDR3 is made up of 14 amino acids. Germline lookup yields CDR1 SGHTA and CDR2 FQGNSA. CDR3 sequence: CASTLSGGYIEQYF. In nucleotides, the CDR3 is TGTGCCAGCACCCTTAGTGGGGGCTATATCGAGCAGTACTTC.

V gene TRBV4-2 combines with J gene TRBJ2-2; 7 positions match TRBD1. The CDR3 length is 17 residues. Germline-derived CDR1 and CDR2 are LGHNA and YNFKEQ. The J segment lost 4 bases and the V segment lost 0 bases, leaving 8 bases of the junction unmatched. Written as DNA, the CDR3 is TGTGCCAGCAGCCAAGAGGGAGACAGGGATGGCACCGGGGAGCTGTTTTTT. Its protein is CASSQEGDRDGTGELFF.

In DNA, the CDR3 is TGTGCTAGTGGTTTGGACAGTTCTGAAAAACTGTTTTTT. Residues: CASGLDSSEKLFF. The chain links TRBV12-5 to TRBJ1-4; unclear D gene. Germline values: CDR1 LGHNT, CDR2 FRNRAP. With 1 base removed from V and 7 bases from J, the gap between germline ends came to 7 bases. The length of the CDR3 is 13 residues.